This T cell receptor beta chain stems from a study of cytomegalovirus exposure and HLA in healthy donors. Germline CDR1 SGHAT, CDR2 FQNNGV. After removal of 2 bases from V and 2 bases from J, the junction contained 2 bases not matched to a gene. CDR3 size: 17 residues. In the case of this clone: Its antigen is still unknown.

Primers for the PCR totalled 60 Vbeta and 13 Jbeta. Sequencing used immunoSEQ multiplex PCR; TCRdb keeps in-frame clones, though not all of them. The table shows some 120,000 clones, with 77% occurring only once. Whole-study findings and limits: Accurate HLA-A and HLA-B prediction from TCR beta sequences was reported for most subjects. Most TCR sequences were uncommon, yet certain public TCRs appeared in many donors.

Sample: PBMCs. The sequence was obtained from a human donor in good health. This chain links TRBV11-2 with TRBJ2-6; 11 nucleotides line up with TRBD2. CDR3 coding DNA: TGTGCCAGCAGCTTAACTAGCGGGAGTGCTGGGGCCAACGTCCTGACTTTC. This sequence encodes CASSLTSGSAGANVLTF.